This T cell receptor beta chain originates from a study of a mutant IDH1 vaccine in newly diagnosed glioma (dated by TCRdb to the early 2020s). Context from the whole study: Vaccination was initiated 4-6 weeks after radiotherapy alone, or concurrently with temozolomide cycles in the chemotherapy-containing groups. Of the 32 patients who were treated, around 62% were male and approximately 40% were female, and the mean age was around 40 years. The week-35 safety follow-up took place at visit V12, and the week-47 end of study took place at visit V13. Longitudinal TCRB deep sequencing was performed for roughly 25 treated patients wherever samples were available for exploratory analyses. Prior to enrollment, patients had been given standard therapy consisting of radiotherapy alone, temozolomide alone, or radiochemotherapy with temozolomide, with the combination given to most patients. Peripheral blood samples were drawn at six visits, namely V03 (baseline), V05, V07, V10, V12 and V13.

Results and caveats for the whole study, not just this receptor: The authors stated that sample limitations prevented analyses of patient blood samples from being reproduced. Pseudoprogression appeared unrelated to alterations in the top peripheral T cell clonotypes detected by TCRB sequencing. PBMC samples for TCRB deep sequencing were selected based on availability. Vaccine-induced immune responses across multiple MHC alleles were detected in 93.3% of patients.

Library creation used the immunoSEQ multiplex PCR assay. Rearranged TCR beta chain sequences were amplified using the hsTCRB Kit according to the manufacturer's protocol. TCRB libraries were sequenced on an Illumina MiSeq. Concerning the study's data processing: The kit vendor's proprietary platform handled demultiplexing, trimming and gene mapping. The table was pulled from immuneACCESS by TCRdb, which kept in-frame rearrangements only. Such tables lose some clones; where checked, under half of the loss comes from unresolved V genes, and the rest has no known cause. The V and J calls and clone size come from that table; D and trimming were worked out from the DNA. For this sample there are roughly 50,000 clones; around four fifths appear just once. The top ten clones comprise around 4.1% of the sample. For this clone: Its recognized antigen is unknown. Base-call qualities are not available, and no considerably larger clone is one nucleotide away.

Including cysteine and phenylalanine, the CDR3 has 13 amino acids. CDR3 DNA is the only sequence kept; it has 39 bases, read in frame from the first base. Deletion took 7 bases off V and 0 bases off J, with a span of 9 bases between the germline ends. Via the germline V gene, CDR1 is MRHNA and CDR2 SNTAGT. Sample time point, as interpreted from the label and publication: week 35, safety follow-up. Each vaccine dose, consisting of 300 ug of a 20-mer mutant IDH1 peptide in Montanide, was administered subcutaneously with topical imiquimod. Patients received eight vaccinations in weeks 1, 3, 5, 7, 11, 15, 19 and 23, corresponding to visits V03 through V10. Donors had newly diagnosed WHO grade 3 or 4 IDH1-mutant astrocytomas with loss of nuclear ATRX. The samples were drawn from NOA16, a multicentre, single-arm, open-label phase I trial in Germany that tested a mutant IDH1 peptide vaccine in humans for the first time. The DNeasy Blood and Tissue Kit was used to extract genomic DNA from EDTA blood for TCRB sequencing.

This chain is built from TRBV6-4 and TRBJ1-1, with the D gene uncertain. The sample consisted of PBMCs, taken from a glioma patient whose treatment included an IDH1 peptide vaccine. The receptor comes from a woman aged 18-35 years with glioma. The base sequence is TGTGCCAGCAAACAGTCTATGAACACTGAAGCTTTCTTT. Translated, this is CASKQSMNTEAFF.